The present T cell receptor (beta chain) was sequenced within a study of T cells in localized non-small cell lung cancer. Here immunoSEQ multiplex PCR was the method, and the copy in TCRdb shows in-frame clones only, minus some. The table has 750 to 1,000 clones, approximately 20% seen once. This CDR3 has 15 amino acids. Trimming took off 3 bases at V and 2 bases at J, with 10 bases between the two ends. From germline, CDR1 is SGHVS and CDR2 FNYEAQ. Study outcomes and limitations: Adjacent lung had a median around 60 of the 100 largest tumor clones. Adjacent uninvolved lung had the highest clonality, suggesting focused antigen responses.

The table lists this clone with a few counts. The antigen is undetermined. The receptor's source is a male donor aged 60 or over with stage II squamous cell lung carcinoma. The chain links TRBV7-6 to TRBJ1-4; D perhaps matches TRBD1 (5 bases). The sample here was normal lung tissue next to the tumor, taken before any cancer treatment. The CDR3 loop reads CASSLGGFTNEKLFF. In DNA form, the CDR3 reads TGTGCCAGCAGCTTGGGGGGGTTCACTAATGAAAAACTGTTTTTT.